What follows describes a single TCR beta chain. As yet, its antigen is unknown. The data belong to a study of shared clonotypes between healthy human individuals. Background on the study: CD4 naive and memory got three plates each, CD8 naive two, CD8 memory one.

The CDR3 runs to 20 residues. Per the germline V gene, CDR1 is SGHNT and CDR2 is YENEEA. V trimming: 1 base; J trimming: 0 bases; junction bases outside the gene matches: 15. Deep-level running was used for the assay. Over several immunoSEQ plates, each subset's genomic DNA was distributed in even portions. Profiling relied on immunoSEQ multiplex PCR, and the TCRdb table lists in-frame clones only, not all of them. Of around 2,000,000 clones listed, roughly 91% are singletons. General observations from the study: The naive CD4 repertoires of several donors were compared, and approximately 5.3% of clonotypes were shared.

CD8 cells classed as naive were CD45RO-negative and positively selected for CCR7, excluding terminally differentiated effector memory CD45RA+ cells. The clonotype was recovered from a man younger than 30 in good health. Some clones in this sample may be carry-over from other donors' samples. The chain has TRBV11-3 and TRBJ2-7; TRBD2 agrees at 10 bases. Specimen: naive CD8+ T cells from PBMCs. For the CDR3, the DNA is TGTGCCAGCAGCTTAGTCGGCACGCGAGCGGGAGGGTTCCCCTCCTACGAGCAGTACTTC. Its translation: CASSLVGTRAGGFPSYEQYF. Full variable domain (remainder filled in from reference TRBV11-3 and TRBJ2-7): EAGVVQSPRYKIIEKKQPVAFWCNPISGHNTLYWYLQNLGQGPELLIRYENEEAVDDSQLPKDRFSAERLKGVDSTLKIQPAELGDSAVYLCASSLVGTRAGGFPSYEQYFGPGTRLTVT.